This paragraph reports one TCR beta chain. Its antigen is undetermined. PCR amplification relied on 60 Vbeta primers (plus 13 Jbeta primers). Data came from immunoSEQ multiplex PCR; TCRdb stores just in-frame clones and leaves some out. The sample holds more than 65,000 clones, around 80% seen once. The V segment lost 6 bases and the J segment 2 bases; nucleotides outside the gene matches: 6. This CDR3 has 15 residues. Per germline, CDR1 MNHEY and CDR2 SVGAGI. This record comes from a study of cytomegalovirus exposure and HLA in healthy donors. Turning to the study itself: A prior study identified approximately 120 million unique TCR beta sequences from roughly 170 million T cells. Study-wide results and caveats: 87-base-pair reads could not separate some V segments, including TRBV6-2 and TRBV6-3. Specificity for CMV antigens was confirmed in vitro for a few of the CMV-associated chains.

The TCR was taken from a young man in good health and CMV-seronegative. The chain links TRBV6-5 to TRBJ2-2, with 7 nucleotides matching TRBD1. Sequences were obtained from PBMCs. Here the CDR3 DNA reads TGTGCCAGCAGCCGGGGACAGCGAAACACCGGGGAGCTGTTTTTT. Its translation: CASSRGQRNTGELFF.